Each of the 30 T cell receptor beta chains below was sequenced from the same sample in a study of blood T cell repertoires in COVID-19. Using immunoSEQ multiplex PCR, the repertoire was profiled, and TCRdb retains in-frame clones only, with some absent. The data contain approximately 130,000 clones, 80% to 90% of them singletons. The source material was peripheral blood. Every receptor here comes from a man aged 70-80 years with active or convalescent COVID-19.

The genes are TRBV2 and TRBJ1-2; TRBD1 matches 11 bases. The J segment lost 12 bases and the V segment lost 6 bases, leaving 6 bases of the junction unmatched. The CDR3 sequence is 12 residues long. Germline CDR1 is SNHLY and CDR2 is FYNNEI. The CDR3 DNA is TGTGCCAGCAGGGCCGGGACAGGGGGAGACACCTTC. Residues: CASRAGTGGDTF.

This rearrangement joins TRBV25-1 to TRBJ1-2, with 10 positions matching TRBD1. Trimming cost V 6 bases and J 6 bases; bases outside gene matches: 13. Germline V gene lookup returns CDR1 MGHDK and CDR2 SYGVNS. The CDR3 has 16 residues. CDR3 region: CASRDGPGTGDHGYTF. The CDR3 bases are TGTGCCAGCAGGGATGGTCCCGGGACAGGGGACCATGGCTACACCTTC.

CDR3 sequence reads: CASSRTSGSYNEQFF. Written as DNA, the CDR3 is TGTGCCAGCAGCCGAACTAGCGGATCCTACAATGAGCAGTTCTTC. This sequence joins TRBV5-6 and TRBJ2-1; 8 nucleotides match TRBD2. J was trimmed by 1 base and V by 4 bases; bases with no gene match: 4. Germline-derived CDR1 and CDR2 are SGHDT and YYEEEE. The CDR3 loop spans 15 amino acids.

The V gene is TRBV24-1, the J gene TRBJ2-7; 8 bases match TRBD1. V shed 5 bases and J 2 bases; nucleotides not matched to a gene: 7. CDR1 is KGHDR, CDR2 SFDVKD, per germline. The CDR3 has 15 residues. CDR3 DNA sequence: TGTGCCACCAGTGTTCCGGACAGGGTCCCCTACGAGCAGTACTTC. Translation: CATSVPDRVPYEQYF.

The chain is built from TRBV28 and TRBJ1-5, with 8 bases identical to TRBD1. J lost 5 bases, V lost 6 bases, and 6 bases had no gene match. The CDR3 length is 14 residues. Germline values: CDR1 MDHEN, CDR2 SYDVKM. CDR3 coding DNA: TGTGCCAGCAGCAACAGGGGGGTCTATCAGCCCCAGCATTTT. Its protein product is CASSNRGVYQPQHF.

CDR3 DNA: TGTGCCAGCAGAGGACTAGCGGTAATTAATGAGCAGTTCTTC. It yields the protein CASRGLAVINEQFF. The V and J genes are TRBV28 and TRBJ2-1, with TRBD2 identical over 10 bases. Germline CDR1 MDHEN, CDR2 SYDVKM. This CDR3 has 14 residues. Unmatched junction bases numbered 6, after V lost 6 bases and J lost 7 bases. Complete variable domain (other parts from reference TRBV28 and TRBJ2-1): DVKVTQSSRYLVKRTGEKVFLECVQDMDHENMFWYRQDPGLGLRLIYFSYDVKMKEKGDIPEGYSVSREKKERFSLILESASTNQTSMYLCASRGLAVINEQFFGPGTRLTVL.

The genes are TRBV7-9 and TRBJ2-5; perhaps TRBD2 as D (7 bases). Germline CDR1 and CDR2: SEHNR and FQNEAQ (reference sequence). This CDR3 is 16 amino acids long. V lost 8 bases to trimming and J lost 2 bases, with 21 bases between them. Here the CDR3 reads CASVMYKGRGQETQYF. CDR3 nucleotide sequence: TGTGCCAGCGTTATGTATAAGGGGAGGGGGCAAGAGACCCAGTACTTC.

The rearrangement links TRBV19 to TRBJ1-1; 7 nucleotides line up with TRBD1. Per the germline V gene, CDR1 is LNHDA and CDR2 is SQIVND (reference sequence). J was trimmed by 3 bases and V by 8 bases; bases with no gene match: 12. The CDR3 loop spans 15 amino acids. The CDR3 is CASHDGGGADTEAFF. The CDR3 DNA reads TGTGCCAGTCACGACGGAGGGGGCGCGGACACTGAAGCTTTCTTT.

Here the CDR3 DNA reads TGCGCCAGCAGCCCCTCGGCATTAGCGGGGGTGAGCTCCTACAATGAGCAGTTCTTC. Translating it yields CASSPSALAGVSSYNEQFF. The rearrangement joins TRBV4-1 to TRBJ2-1; 9 bases line up with TRBD2. The J segment lost 0 bases and the V segment lost 4 bases, leaving 13 bases of the junction unmatched. Germline lookup yields CDR1 MGHRA and CDR2 YSYEKL. The CDR3 contains 19 residues.

This chain connects TRBV5-4 to TRBJ1-6, with 9 bases fitting TRBD1. The CDR3 contains 14 residues. Per germline, CDR1 SGHNT and CDR2 YYREEE (reference sequence). V lost 5 bases to trimming and J lost 8 bases; unmatched junction nucleotides: 5. The CDR3, as DNA: TGTGCCAGCAGACGGACAGGGGTTGATTCACCCCTCCACTTT. Amino acids: CASRRTGVDSPLHF.

This chain uses TRBV3-1 (or the pseudogene TRBV3-2) with TRBJ2-3, with TRBD2 identical over 12 bases. CDR1 is LGHDT and CDR2 is YNNKEL in the germline V gene (reference sequence). Losses at the gene ends were 0 bases for V and 4 bases for J; bases not matched to a gene: 5. The CDR3 is 17 residues long. The CDR3 protein is CASSQDRGLAGSDTQYF. The DNA for the CDR3 is TGTGCCAGCAGCCAAGATCGCGGACTAGCGGGATCAGATACGCAGTATTTT.

The V gene is TRBV27, the J gene TRBJ2-3, with D perhaps TRBD2 (6 bases). Trimming took off 7 bases at V and 1 base at J, with 9 bases between the two ends. The CDR3 is made up of 13 amino acids. Germline V CDR1 and CDR2: MNHEY, SMNVEV (reference sequence). The CDR3 DNA follows: TGTGCCAGCATCGGGGAGGGCACAGATACGCAGTATTTT. This translates into CASIGEGTDTQYF.

The chain recombines TRBV15 with TRBJ1-1, with 8 bases fitting TRBD1. In germline, CDR1 is LNHNV, CDR2 YYDKDF (reference sequence). This CDR3 has 16 amino acids. V shed 1 base and J 1 base; nucleotides not matched to a gene: 5. Here the CDR3 reads CATSRGRGLENTEAFF. CDR3 DNA sequence: TGTGCCACCAGCAGAGGCAGGGGGCTTGAGAACACTGAAGCTTTCTTT.

This clone has a single count. The V gene is TRBV11-2, the J gene TRBJ1-1; D remains unclear. This CDR3 spans 14 amino acids. Germline CDR1 SGHAT, CDR2 FQNNGV. V shed 2 bases and J shed 2 bases, with 9 bases lying between them. The chain's CDR3 is CASSLFGGNTEAFF. In DNA, the CDR3 is TGTGCCAGCAGCTTATTTGGCGGAAACACTGAAGCTTTCTTT.

This chain links TRBV5-8 with TRBJ2-7; no definite D call. Deletions cut 4 bases from V and 3 bases from J, with 23 bases between. This CDR3 contains 17 residues. The germline V gene has CDR1 SGHTS and CDR2 YDEGEE. The CDR3 region has the DNA TGTGCCAGCAGCCGTACTACTAAGGAATATAAAGTCTACGAGCAGTACTTC. Protein product: CASSRTTKEYKVYEQYF.

The chain couples TRBV7-8 to TRBJ1-1, with TRBD1 matching over 10 bases. Germline V gives CDR1 SGHVS, CDR2 FQNEAQ. The junction had 9 bases not matched to a gene; V was cut back by 5 bases and J by 0 bases. This CDR3 has 17 residues. CDR3 in amino acids: CASSPRDRGLMNTEAFF. The CDR3 DNA follows: TGTGCCAGCAGCCCAAGGGACAGGGGATTAATGAACACTGAAGCTTTCTTT. Together with reference TRBV7-8 and TRBJ1-1, the CDR3 gives the full variable domain: GAGVSQSPRYKVAKRGQDVALRCDPISGHVSLFWYQQALGQGPEFLTYFQNEAQLDKSGLPSDRFFAERPEGSVSTLKIQRTQQEDSAVYLCASSPRDRGLMNTEAFFGQGTRLTVV.

The chain links TRBV9 to TRBJ2-1, with a tentative D call TRBD2 (6 bases). CDR1 SGDLS and CDR2 YYNGEE come from the germline V gene. The CDR3 runs 15 residues. Trimming pared 4 bases from V and 7 bases from J, leaving 18 bases between. The CDR3: CASSPPGTSGNEQFF. CDR3 coding DNA: TGTGCCAGCAGCCCCCCCGGGACTTCCGGGAATGAGCAGTTCTTC.

The chain uses TRBV19 and TRBJ2-7; tentatively, D is TRBD1 (5 bases). The germline V and J ends were trimmed by 2 bases and 1 base, with 6 bases remaining between them. CDR1 is LNHDA and CDR2 is SQIVND in the germline V gene (reference sequence). CDR3 length: 13 residues. In DNA, the CDR3 is TGTGCCAGTAGTATACAGGGATCCTACGAGCAGTACTTC. Its translation: CASSIQGSYEQYF.

This chain uses TRBV2 with TRBJ2-1; 10 bases align to TRBD2. Per the germline V gene, CDR1 is SNHLY and CDR2 is FYNNEI. Trimming took 4 bases from V and 7 from J; bases not matched to a gene: 1. This CDR3 has 13 amino acids. The CDR3 nucleotides are TGTGCCAGCAGTGGGACTAGCGGTAATGAGCAGTTCTTC. As protein: CASSGTSGNEQFF.

V is TRBV3-1 (or the pseudogene TRBV3-2) and J is TRBJ2-1; TRBD2 aligns across 9 bases. Germline CDR1 reads LGHDT; CDR2 reads YNNKEL (reference sequence). The CDR3 spans 17 residues. The V and J ends lost 0 bases and 4 bases, in that order; junction bases with no gene match: 7. The CDR3 DNA reads TGTGCCAGCAGCCAAGAAATCGGCGGGAGGGTTTACAATGAGCAGTTCTTC. Its translation is CASSQEIGGRVYNEQFF.

The chain employs TRBV11-3 and TRBJ2-1, with TRBD2 identical over 9 bases. CDR3 length equals 15 residues. Trimming at V came to 1 base and at J to 5 bases, leaving 3 bases not matched to a gene. Germline V gene lookup returns CDR1 SGHNT and CDR2 YENEEA. The CDR3 protein is CASSLVAGADNEQFF. CDR3 nucleotide sequence: TGTGCCAGCAGCTTAGTAGCGGGAGCAGACAATGAGCAGTTCTTC. The whole variable domain, filled in from reference TRBV11-3 and TRBJ2-1, reads EAGVVQSPRYKIIEKKQPVAFWCNPISGHNTLYWYLQNLGQGPELLIRYENEEAVDDSQLPKDRFSAERLKGVDSTLKIQPAELGDSAVYLCASSLVAGADNEQFFGPGTRLTVL.

This clone was picked up a small number of times. The V call is TRBV27, the J call TRBJ2-1, with a possible D match to TRBD1 (5 bases). CDR1 and CDR2 (germline): MNHEY, SMNVEV (reference sequence). CDR3 length: 14 amino acids. The V gene lost 5 bases and the J gene lost 9 bases, with 17 bases spanning the gap. The CDR3 nucleotides are TGTGCCAGCAGTCCTACGCAGGGTTGGAGTGAGCAGTTCTTC. As protein: CASSPTQGWSEQFF.

The J gene is TRBJ2-7, the V gene TRBV18; 10 nucleotides align to TRBD1. Germline CDR1 KGHSH, CDR2 LQKENI. After removal of 3 bases from V and 3 bases from J, the junction contained 5 bases not matched to a gene. The CDR3 totals 15 residues. The CDR3 DNA follows: TGTGCCAGCTCACCCCCGACAGGGGGCCTCTACGAGCAGTACTTC. This translates into CASSPPTGGLYEQYF.

This rearrangement joins TRBV14 to TRBJ2-1; 8 nucleotides agree with TRBD1. The germline gives CDR1 SGHDN, CDR2 FVKESK. With V trimmed by 4 bases and J by 10 bases, 12 bases remained unmatched. The CDR3 length is 15 residues. The CDR3 loop reads CASSRGQGVIGEQFF. In nucleotides, the CDR3 is TGTGCCAGCAGCCGAGGACAGGGTGTCATAGGGGAGCAGTTCTTC.

This chain joins TRBV28 and TRBJ2-7; the match to TRBD1 covers 11 bases. V shed 3 bases and J 6 bases; nucleotides not matched to a gene: 4. The germline V gene encodes CDR1 MDHEN and CDR2 SYDVKM. The CDR3 has 14 amino acids. CDR3 sequence reads: CASSFSGTGGEQYF. The DNA of the CDR3 is TGTGCCAGCAGTTTTTCCGGGACAGGGGGCGAGCAGTACTTC.

This clone was recorded once. The rearrangement uses TRBV5-1 and TRBJ1-5; 8 bases align to TRBD1. This CDR3 comprises 16 residues. The trim removed 2 bases at V and 4 bases at J, leaving 8 bases unmatched. Germline V gives CDR1 SGHRS, CDR2 YFSETQ. The DNA of the CDR3 is TGCGCCAGCAGCTTCGGGACAGGTGAGGGGAATCAGCCCCAGCATTTT. Amino acids: CASSFGTGEGNQPQHF.

The chain links TRBV6-1 to TRBJ2-3, with D tentatively TRBD2 (5 bases). CDR1 MNHNS and CDR2 SASEGT come from the germline V gene. Trimming left V 2 bases short and J 0 bases short, with 15 bases between. The CDR3 spans 17 residues. The CDR3: CASSEPGLKKSTDTQYF. The CDR3 nucleotides are TGTGCCAGCAGTGAACCAGGACTGAAAAAGAGCACAGATACGCAGTATTTT.

This chain uses TRBV27 with TRBJ2-1; maybe TRBD2 (6 bases). CDR3 size: 14 residues. The germline V gene encodes CDR1 MNHEY and CDR2 SMNVEV (reference sequence). Trimming stripped 8 bases from V and 0 bases from J, with 11 bases between. CDR3 in amino acids: CASQGLSSYNEQFF. CDR3 sequence (DNA): TGTGCCAGCCAGGGACTTTCCTCCTACAATGAGCAGTTCTTC.

The chain carries TRBV30 and TRBJ2-2, with D uncertain. Germline CDR1 and CDR2: GTSNPN and SVGIG (reference sequence). The CDR3 sequence is 14 residues long. Trimming took off 0 bases at V and 4 bases at J, with 9 bases between the two ends. The CDR3 DNA reads as TGTGCCTGGAGTGTATGGTCGGGCACCGGGGAGCTGTTTTTT. Protein sequence: CAWSVWSGTGELFF.

The V and J genes are TRBV19 and TRBJ2-3; D is possibly TRBD1 (6 bases). V was cut by 3 bases and J by 1 base, with 14 bases left in between. Germline V gene sequence: CDR1 LNHDA, CDR2 SQIVND (reference sequence). The CDR3 covers 16 residues. DNA of the CDR3: TGTGCCAGTAGTATCCTCGGGACACTTGGCACAGATACGCAGTATTTT. Its translation: CASSILGTLGTDTQYF.